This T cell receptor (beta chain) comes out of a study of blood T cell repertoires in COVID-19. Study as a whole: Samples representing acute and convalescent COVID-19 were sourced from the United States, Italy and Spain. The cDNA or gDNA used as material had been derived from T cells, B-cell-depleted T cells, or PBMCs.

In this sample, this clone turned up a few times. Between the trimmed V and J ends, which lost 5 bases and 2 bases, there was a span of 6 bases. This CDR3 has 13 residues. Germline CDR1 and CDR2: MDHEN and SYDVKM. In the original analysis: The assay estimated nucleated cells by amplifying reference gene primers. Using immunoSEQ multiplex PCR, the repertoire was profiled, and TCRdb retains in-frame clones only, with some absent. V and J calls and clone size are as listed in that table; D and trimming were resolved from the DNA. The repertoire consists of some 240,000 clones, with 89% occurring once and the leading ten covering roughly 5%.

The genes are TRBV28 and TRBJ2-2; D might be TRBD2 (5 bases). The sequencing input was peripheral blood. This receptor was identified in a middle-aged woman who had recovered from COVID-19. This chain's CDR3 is CASSPGNTGELFF. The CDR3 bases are TGTGCCAGCAGTCCGGGAAACACCGGGGAGCTGTTTTTT.